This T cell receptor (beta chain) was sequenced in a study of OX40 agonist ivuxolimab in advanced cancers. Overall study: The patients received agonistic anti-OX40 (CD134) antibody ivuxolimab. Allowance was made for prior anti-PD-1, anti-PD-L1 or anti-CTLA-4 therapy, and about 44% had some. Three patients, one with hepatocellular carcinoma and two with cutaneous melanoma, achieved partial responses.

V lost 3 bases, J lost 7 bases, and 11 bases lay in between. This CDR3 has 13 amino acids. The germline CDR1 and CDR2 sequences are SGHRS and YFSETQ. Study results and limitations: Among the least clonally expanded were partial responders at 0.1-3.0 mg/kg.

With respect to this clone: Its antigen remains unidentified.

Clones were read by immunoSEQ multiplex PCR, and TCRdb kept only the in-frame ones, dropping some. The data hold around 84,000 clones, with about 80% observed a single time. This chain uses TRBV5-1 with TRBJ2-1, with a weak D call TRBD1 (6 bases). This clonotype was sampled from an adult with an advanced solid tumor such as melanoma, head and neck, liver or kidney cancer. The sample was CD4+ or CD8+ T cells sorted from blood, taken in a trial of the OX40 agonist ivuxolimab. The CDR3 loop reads CASSWNRANEQFF. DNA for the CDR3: TGCGCCAGCAGCTGGAACAGGGCAAATGAGCAGTTCTTC.